This T cell receptor (beta chain) was identified in a study of shared clonotypes between healthy human individuals. The study drew all its donors from Caucasian adults living in Nashville, Tennessee. A remark on this clone: The antigen is not known.

Trimming took 4 bases from V and 2 from J, leaving 15 bases between them. The CDR3 is made up of 15 amino acids. Germline V gene data show CDR1 as SGHRS and CDR2 as YFSETQ. Study conclusions and caveats: It was the non-shared clonotypes that had lower generation probabilities than clonotypes shared by all four donors.

Profiled with immunoSEQ multiplex PCR; TCRdb holds only in-frame clones, not every one. The table includes over 1.5 million clones, 95% to 99% detected once. The source material was naive CD4+ T cells sorted from blood. As for subset: CD45RA+ positively selected. This TCR was recovered from a man under 40 in good health. The V call is TRBV5-1, the J call TRBJ2-5; D might be TRBD2 (6 bases). The CDR3 sequence: CASSPAAGRQETQYF. CDR3 bases: TGCGCCAGCAGCCCGGCTGCGGGAAGGCAAGAGACCCAGTACTTC. Supplemented by reference TRBV5-1 and TRBJ2-5, the full variable domain reads KAGVTQTPRYLIKTRGQQVTLSCSPISGHRSVSWYQQTPGQGLQFLFEYFSETQRNKGNFPGRFSGRQFSNSRSEMNVSTLELGDSALYLCASSPAAGRQETQYFGPGTRLLVL.